This paragraph covers one T cell receptor (beta chain) sequence. Its antigen is as yet unknown. Libraries were prepared by immunoSEQ multiplex PCR; TCRdb keeps only in-frame clonotypes and omits some of them. The sample includes approximately 140,000 clones, 94% of them seen just once. In germline, CDR1 is SGHNT, CDR2 YYREEE (reference sequence). The CDR3 length is 16 residues. Deletions cut 0 bases from V and 2 bases from J, with 15 bases between. This entry is derived from a study of T cell responses to AZD1222 COVID-19 vaccine. Study observations and caveats: Among vaccine-associated CD4 TCRs, coverage spanned spike, with dominance at 160-218 and 743-854. Repertoires were obtained solely post-peak T cell response.

The sequence came from an adult in good health. This rearrangement joins TRBV5-4 to TRBJ2-7; D is unclear. Source: peripheral blood, taken on day 0 of AZD1222 vaccination. The CDR3 DNA reads TGTGCCAGCAGCTTGGAACCTTGGTCCCTCCCCTACGAGCAGTACGTC. Amino acids: CASSLEPWSLPYEQYV.